This TCR beta chain was profiled in a study of blood T cells in healthy people across ages. Germline V gene data show CDR1 as MNHNY and CDR2 as SVGAGI (reference sequence). Trimming removed 0 bases from V and 3 bases from J, with 11 bases in between. This CDR3 has 15 residues. This clonotype was seen a few times. PCR was performed a second time for about 7 to 11 cycles using a sample-barcoded 5' primer and a J-beta primer mix. TCRdb passed the 5' RACE reads through MiXCR, listing each CDR3 protein once. The sample yields 650,000 to 1,000,000 distinct CDR3 sequences, 46% seen once. The TCR sequence derives from a man aged 80 or over in good health. The V call is TRBV6-6, the J call TRBJ1-2; tentatively, D is TRBD1 (5 bases). The source material was blood. DNA for the CDR3: TGTGCCAGCAGTTACTCTTCAGGGCGAGACTATGGCTACACCTTC. This sequence encodes CASSYSSGRDYGYTF.